This T cell receptor (beta chain) was sequenced during a study of cytomegalovirus exposure and HLA in healthy donors. Findings of the study overall: CMV antigen specificity of three CMV-associated chains was confirmed in vitro. Later on, a genetic analysis was performed. It linked a missense variant in DCLRE1C with V- and J-gene trimming of TCR beta.

In this sample, this clone turned up once. Its specificity is unknown. Germline V gene data show CDR1 as LNHDA and CDR2 as SQIVND (reference sequence). Trimming cost V 6 bases and J 9 bases; bases outside gene matches: 8. There are 13 residues in the CDR3. PCR primers comprised 60 Vbeta and 13 Jbeta primers. Sequencing was performed with immunoSEQ multiplex PCR; in TCRdb, only in-frame clones are kept and a portion is missing. Among 150,000 to 200,000 clones listed, 60% to 80% were seen once. This sequence joins TRBV19 and TRBJ1-5; 7 nucleotides match TRBD1. Specimen: PBMCs. The clonotype comes from a woman aged 45-59 years in good health and CMV-seropositive. CDR3 loop: CASSRDSYRPQHF. In DNA, the CDR3 is TGTGCCAGTAGCCGGGACAGCTATCGGCCCCAGCATTTT.